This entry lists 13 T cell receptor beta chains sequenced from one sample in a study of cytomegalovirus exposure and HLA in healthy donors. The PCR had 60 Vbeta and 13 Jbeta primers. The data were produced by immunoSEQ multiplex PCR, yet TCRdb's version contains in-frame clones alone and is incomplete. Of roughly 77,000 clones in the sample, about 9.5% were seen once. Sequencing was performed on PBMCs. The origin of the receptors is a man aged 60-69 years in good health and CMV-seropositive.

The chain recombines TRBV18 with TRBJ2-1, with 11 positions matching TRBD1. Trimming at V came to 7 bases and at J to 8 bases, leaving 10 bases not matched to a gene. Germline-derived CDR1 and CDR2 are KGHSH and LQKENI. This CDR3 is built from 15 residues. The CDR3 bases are TGTGCCAGCTTGTCGGGACAGGGGGGGTCCGATGAGCAGTTCTTC. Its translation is CASLSGQGGSDEQFF.

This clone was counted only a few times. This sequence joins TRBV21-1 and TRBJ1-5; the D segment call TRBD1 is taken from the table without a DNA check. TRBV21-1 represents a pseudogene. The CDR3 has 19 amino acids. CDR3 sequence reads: CASSAFRDRPTYSNQPQHF. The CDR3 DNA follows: TGTGCCAGCAGCGCTTTCCGGGACAGGCCCACGTATAGCAATCAGCCCCAGCATTTT.

The CDR3 sequence is CASSPDRGDPGGAFF. The CDR3, as DNA: TGTGCCAGCAGCCCTGATAGGGGGGATCCGGGAGGAGCTTTCTTT. The genes are TRBV7-9 and TRBJ1-1; D may be TRBD1 (6 bases). The V gene's germline CDR1 is SEHNR and CDR2 FQNEAQ (reference sequence). The V gene lost 5 bases and the J gene lost 10 bases, with 23 bases spanning the gap. The CDR3 runs 15 residues.

CDR3 region: CASSSRQLQETQYF. CDR3 DNA sequence: TGTGCCAGTAGTTCCCGACAGCTTCAAGAGACCCAGTACTTC. This rearrangement joins TRBV19 to TRBJ2-5, with D perhaps TRBD1 (5 bases). The CDR3 runs to 14 residues. The germline CDR1 and CDR2 sequences are LNHDA and SQIVND (reference sequence). V was shortened by 5 bases and J by 2 bases, with 12 bases between the two germline ends.

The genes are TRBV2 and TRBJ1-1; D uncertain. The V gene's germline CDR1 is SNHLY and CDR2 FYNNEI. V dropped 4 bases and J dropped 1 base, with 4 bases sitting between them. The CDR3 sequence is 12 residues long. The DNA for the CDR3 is TGTGCCAGCAGTGCATCGAACACTGAAGCTTTCTTT. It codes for CASSASNTEAFF.

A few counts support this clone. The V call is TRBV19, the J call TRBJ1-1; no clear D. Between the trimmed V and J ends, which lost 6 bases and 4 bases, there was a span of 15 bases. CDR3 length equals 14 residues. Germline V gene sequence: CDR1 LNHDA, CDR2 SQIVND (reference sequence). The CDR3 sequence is CASSPMGGLTEAFF. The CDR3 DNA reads TGTGCCAGTAGCCCTATGGGCGGACTCACTGAAGCTTTCTTT.

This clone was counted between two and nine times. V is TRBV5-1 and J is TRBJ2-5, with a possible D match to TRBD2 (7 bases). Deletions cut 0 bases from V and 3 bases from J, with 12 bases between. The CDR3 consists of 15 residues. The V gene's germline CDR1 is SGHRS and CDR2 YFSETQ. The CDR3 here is CASSLGGGQEETQYF. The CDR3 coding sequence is TGCGCCAGCAGCTTGGGGGGGGGACAAGAAGAGACCCAGTACTTC. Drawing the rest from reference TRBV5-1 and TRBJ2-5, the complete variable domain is KAGVTQTPRYLIKTRGQQVTLSCSPISGHRSVSWYQQTPGQGLQFLFEYFSETQRNKGNFPGRFSGRQFSNSRSEMNVSTLELGDSALYLCASSLGGGQEETQYFGPGTRLLVL.

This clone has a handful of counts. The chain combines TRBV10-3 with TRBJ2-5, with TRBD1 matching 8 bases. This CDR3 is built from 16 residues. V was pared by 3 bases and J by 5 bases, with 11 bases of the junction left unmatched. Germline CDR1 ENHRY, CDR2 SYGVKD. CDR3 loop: CAISESGGPRQETQYF. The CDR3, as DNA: TGTGCCATCAGTGAATCAGGGGGCCCTCGGCAGGAGACCCAGTACTTC.

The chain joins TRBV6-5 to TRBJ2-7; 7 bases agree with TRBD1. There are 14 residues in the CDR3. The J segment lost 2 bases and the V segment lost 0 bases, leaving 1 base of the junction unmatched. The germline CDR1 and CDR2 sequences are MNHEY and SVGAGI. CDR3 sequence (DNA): TGTGCCAGCAGTTACTCCCAGGGGGCCTACGAGCAGTACGTC. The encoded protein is CASSYSQGAYEQYV.

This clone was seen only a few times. The CDR3 reads CASSIFVRGEQYF. For the CDR3, the DNA is TGTGCCAGTAGTATTTTCGTGAGAGGGGAGCAGTACTTC. This chain joins TRBV19 and TRBJ2-7; TRBD2 is a possible D gene (5 bases). CDR1 LNHDA and CDR2 SQIVND come from the germline V gene (reference sequence). The CDR3 length is 13 residues. V dropped 3 bases and J dropped 7 bases, with 13 bases sitting between them.

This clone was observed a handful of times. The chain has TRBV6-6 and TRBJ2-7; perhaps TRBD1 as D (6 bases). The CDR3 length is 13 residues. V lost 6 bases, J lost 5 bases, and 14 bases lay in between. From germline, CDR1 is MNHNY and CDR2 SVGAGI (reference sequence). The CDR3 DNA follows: TGTGCCAGCAGCCTCCGCCGGGACAACGAGCAGTACTTC. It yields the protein CASSLRRDNEQYF.

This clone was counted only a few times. The CDR3 nucleotides read TGTGCCAGCTCACCTGAAGTCCGGGGGACTAGCGGGAGGCGTGAGAATGAGCAGTTCTTC. Its translation: CASSPEVRGTSGRRENEQFF. The chain has TRBV18 and TRBJ2-1, with 15 positions matching TRBD2. Germline V gives CDR1 KGHSH, CDR2 LQKENI. V gave up 3 bases and J gave up 7 bases; unmatched junction bases: 16. The CDR3 sequence is 20 residues long. The full variable domain, completed using reference TRBV18 and TRBJ2-1, is NAGVMQNPRHLVRRRGQEARLRCSPMKGHSHVYWYRQLPEEGLKFMVYLQKENIIDESGMPKERFSAEFPKEGPSILRIQQVVRGDSAAYFCASSPEVRGTSGRRENEQFFGPGTRLTVL.

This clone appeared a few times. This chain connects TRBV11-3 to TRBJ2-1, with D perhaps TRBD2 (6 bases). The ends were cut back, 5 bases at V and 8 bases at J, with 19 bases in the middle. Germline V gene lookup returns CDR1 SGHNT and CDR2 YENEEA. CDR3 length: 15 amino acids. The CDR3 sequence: CASSARDSRMDEQFF. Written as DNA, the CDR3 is TGTGCCAGCAGCGCCCGGGACTCCAGGATGGATGAGCAGTTCTTC.